This T cell receptor (beta chain) is from a study of T-cell reconstitution after alpha-beta-depleted transplantation in children. Preparation of the TCRbeta library used unique molecular identifiers. A single record per CDR3 protein comes from TCRdb applying MiXCR to the PCR reads. This table holds around 530,000 distinct CDR3 sequences, approximately 30% found once. Looked up from germline, CDR1 is SEHNR and CDR2 is FQNEAQ (reference sequence). V lost 5 bases, J lost 3 bases, and 13 bases lay in between. CDR3 length: 14 amino acids. This clonotype was sampled from a human donor who donated a stem cell graft to a child with aplastic anemia. This sample comprised PBMCs from the stem cell graft donor, obtained from the stem cell graft. V and J are TRBV7-9 and TRBJ2-5, with D unresolved. CDR3 sequence reads: CASSPPPKKETQYF. CDR3 nucleotide sequence: TGTGCCAGCAGCCCCCCCCCGAAGAAAGAGACCCAGTACTTC.